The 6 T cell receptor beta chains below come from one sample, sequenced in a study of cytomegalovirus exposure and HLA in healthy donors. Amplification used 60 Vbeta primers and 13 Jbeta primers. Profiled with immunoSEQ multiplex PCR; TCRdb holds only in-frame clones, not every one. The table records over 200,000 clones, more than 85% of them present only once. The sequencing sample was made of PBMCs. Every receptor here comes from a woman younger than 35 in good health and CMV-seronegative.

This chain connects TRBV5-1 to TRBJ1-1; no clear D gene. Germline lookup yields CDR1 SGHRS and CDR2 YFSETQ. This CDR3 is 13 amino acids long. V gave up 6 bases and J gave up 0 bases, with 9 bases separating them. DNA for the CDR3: TGCGCCAGCAAGAGAGATCTGAACACTGAAGCTTTCTTT. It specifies CASKRDLNTEAFF.

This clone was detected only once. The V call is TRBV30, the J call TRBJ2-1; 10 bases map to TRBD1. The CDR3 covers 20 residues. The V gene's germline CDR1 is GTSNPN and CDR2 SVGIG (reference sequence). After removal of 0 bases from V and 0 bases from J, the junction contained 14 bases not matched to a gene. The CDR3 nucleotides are TGTGCCTGGAGTGTACGGGGGGGACAGGGGTGGGTCAGCTCCTACAATGAGCAGTTCTTC. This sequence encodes CAWSVRGGQGWVSSYNEQFF. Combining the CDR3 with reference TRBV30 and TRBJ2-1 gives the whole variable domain SQTIHQWPATLVQPVGSPLSLECTVEGTSNPNLYWYRQAAGRGLQLLFYSVGIGQISSEVPQNLSASRPQDRQFILSSKKLLLSDSGFYLCAWSVRGGQGWVSSYNEQFFGPGTRLTVL.

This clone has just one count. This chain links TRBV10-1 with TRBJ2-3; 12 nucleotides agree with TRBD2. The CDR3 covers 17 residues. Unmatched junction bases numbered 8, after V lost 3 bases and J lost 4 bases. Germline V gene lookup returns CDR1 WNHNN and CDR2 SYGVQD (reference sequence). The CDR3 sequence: CASSERTSGIIPDTQYF. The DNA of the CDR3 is TGCGCCAGCAGTGAACGGACTAGCGGGATAATCCCAGATACGCAGTATTTT.

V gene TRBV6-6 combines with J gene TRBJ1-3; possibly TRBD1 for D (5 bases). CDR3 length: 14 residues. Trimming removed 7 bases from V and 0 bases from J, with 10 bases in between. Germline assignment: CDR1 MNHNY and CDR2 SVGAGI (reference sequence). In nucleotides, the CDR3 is TGTGCCAGCACCCAAGACAGCTCTGGAAACACCATATATTTT. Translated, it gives CASTQDSSGNTIYF.

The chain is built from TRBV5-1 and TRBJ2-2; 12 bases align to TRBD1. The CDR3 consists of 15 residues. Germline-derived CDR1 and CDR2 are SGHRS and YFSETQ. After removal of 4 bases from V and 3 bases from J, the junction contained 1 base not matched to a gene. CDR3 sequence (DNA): TGCGCCAGCAGCGGGACAGGGGGCTACACCGGGGAGCTGTTTTTT. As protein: CASSGTGGYTGELFF.

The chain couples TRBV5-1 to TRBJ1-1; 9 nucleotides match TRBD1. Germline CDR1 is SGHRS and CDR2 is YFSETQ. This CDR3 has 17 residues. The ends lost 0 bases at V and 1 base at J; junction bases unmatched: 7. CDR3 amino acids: CASSLARQGVPNTEAFF. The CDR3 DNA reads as TGCGCCAGCAGCTTGGCGAGACAGGGGGTCCCGAACACTGAAGCTTTCTTT.